This T cell receptor beta chain was retrieved from a study of blood T cells in healthy people across ages. Points from the study as a whole: Per million T cells, TCR beta diversity dropped about linearly as age rose.

Together with a sample-barcoded 5' primer, a J-beta primer mix was included in a second PCR lasting about 7 to 11 cycles. A template-switch adaptor containing 12 random nucleotides labeled each cDNA molecule. TCRdb re-called the 5' RACE reads through MiXCR, storing one row per CDR3 protein. This table has roughly 1.6 million distinct CDR3 sequences, 34% appearing once. The sample, about 10 milliliters of peripheral blood, was drawn from each donor. Extracted total RNA amounted to at least 6 micrograms for each sample. The CDR3 extends over 12 amino acids. Germline V gene lookup returns CDR1 MDHEN and CDR2 SYDVKM. This clonotype has a count of ten or more. Its specificity is unknown. Its ends do not fully match the called genes, so a read error is possible.

Sequenced: blood. The chain recombines TRBV28 with TRBJ2-7; the D gene is possibly TRBD1 (5 bases). The clonotype originates from a woman aged 25 to 39 in good health. The CDR3 DNA sequence: TGTGCCAGCAGCTTATGGGGCCACGAGCAGTACTTC. It specifies CASSLWGHEQYF.